These 23 T cell receptor beta chains share one sample of origin, sequenced in a study of blood T cell repertoires in COVID-19. Profiled with immunoSEQ multiplex PCR; TCRdb holds only in-frame clones, not every one. Here the sample spans fewer than 350,000 clones, roughly 91% being singletons. The sample taken for sequencing was PBMCs or T cells enriched from blood (not recorded which). The receptors were sampled from a woman aged 55 to 70 in a cohort exposed to, infected with or recovered from COVID-19 (not recorded which).

This chain connects TRBV27 to TRBJ1-4, with 7 nucleotides matching TRBD1. The CDR3 length is 16 residues. Germline V CDR1 and CDR2: MNHEY, SMNVEV (reference sequence). V was clipped by 5 bases and J by 5 bases; unmatched bases: 11. The CDR3 spells CASSPYRGPVNEKLFF. In nucleotides, the CDR3 is TGTGCCAGCAGTCCTTACAGGGGTCCCGTCAATGAAAAACTGTTTTTT.

This clone was recorded once. The gene calls are TRBV4-1 and TRBJ2-7; 13 nucleotides line up with TRBD2. V gave up 4 bases and J gave up 5 bases; unmatched junction bases: 14. This CDR3 is 18 amino acids long. The V gene's germline CDR1 is MGHRA and CDR2 YSYEKL. The CDR3 sequence is CASSLLGTSGTSGNEQYF. CDR3 in DNA: TGCGCCAGCAGCCTACTTGGTACCTCCGGGACTAGCGGGAACGAGCAGTACTTC.

The chain is built from TRBV28 and TRBJ2-7; possibly TRBD2 for D (5 bases). In germline, CDR1 is MDHEN, CDR2 SYDVKM. CDR3 size: 14 residues. V lost 1 base and J 2 bases, leaving 9 bases between the germline ends. CDR3 loop: CASSLYRGPYEQYF. As DNA, the CDR3 is TGTGCCAGCAGTTTATACCGAGGGCCCTACGAGCAGTACTTC.

The chain is built from TRBV10-3 and TRBJ2-7; D is possibly TRBD2 (5 bases). This CDR3 is 14 amino acids long. V gave up 2 bases and J gave up 6 bases, with 14 bases separating them. Per germline, CDR1 ENHRY and CDR2 SYGVKD. In DNA form, the CDR3 reads TGTGCCATCAGTGAGAACCTAGCTCTCGCCGAGCAGTACTTC. Translating gives CAISENLALAEQYF.

CDR3 DNA: TGTGCCAGCTCACCTCCACAGGGGAGCTATGAAAAACTGTTTTTT. Protein product: CASSPPQGSYEKLFF. This rearrangement joins TRBV18 to TRBJ1-4; 7 positions match TRBD1. V trimming: 3 bases; J trimming: 6 bases; junction bases outside the gene matches: 7. The CDR3 totals 15 residues. Germline-derived CDR1 and CDR2 are KGHSH and LQKENI.

The CDR3 nucleotides are TGCGCCAGCAGCTTGCGGGCGGGAGGGGGGTATTACGAGCAGTACTTC. Protein product: CASSLRAGGGYYEQYF. The genes are TRBV5-1 and TRBJ2-7, with 9 bases that match TRBD2. The CDR3 loop spans 16 amino acids. J was trimmed by 4 bases and V by 1 base; bases with no gene match: 9. The germline CDR1 and CDR2 sequences are SGHRS and YFSETQ.

The chain combines TRBV28 with TRBJ2-2; TRBD1 aligns across 8 bases. Unmatched junction bases numbered 1, after V lost 0 bases and J lost 1 base. This CDR3 is built from 16 residues. Per germline, CDR1 MDHEN and CDR2 SYDVKM. CDR3 sequence: CASSLWGTGNTGELFF. For the CDR3, the DNA is TGTGCCAGCAGTTTATGGGGGACAGGGAACACCGGGGAGCTGTTTTTT.

The chain is built from TRBV28 and TRBJ2-1; D possibly corresponds to TRBD1 (6 bases). V lost 1 base and J 1 base, leaving 11 bases between the germline ends. Germline V CDR1 and CDR2: MDHEN, SYDVKM. The CDR3 has 16 residues. The CDR3 loop reads CASSLSGVRSYNEQFF. Written as DNA, the CDR3 is TGTGCCAGCAGTTTATCAGGGGTTAGGTCCTACAATGAGCAGTTCTTC.

The chain carries TRBV30 and TRBJ1-1, with D tentatively TRBD1 (5 bases). V was clipped by 1 base and J by 5 bases, with 17 bases between them. Germline CDR1 is GTSNPN and CDR2 is SVGIG (reference sequence). CDR3 size: 15 residues. The CDR3 here is CAWSGEGYRGTEAFF. The DNA for the CDR3 is TGTGCCTGGAGTGGAGAGGGGTATCGGGGGACTGAAGCTTTCTTT.

The chain is built from TRBV7-2 and TRBJ2-3; unclear D gene. Per germline, CDR1 SGHTA and CDR2 FQGNSA. CDR3 size: 12 residues. V shed 1 base and J shed 4 bases, with 3 bases lying between them. CDR3 loop: CASSLGADTQYF. The CDR3, as DNA: TGTGCCAGCAGCTTAGGCGCAGATACGCAGTATTTT. Combining the CDR3 with reference TRBV7-2 and TRBJ2-3 gives the whole variable domain GAGVSQSPSNKVTEKGKDVELRCDPISGHTALYWYRQSLGQGLEFLIYFQGNSAPDKSGLPSDRFSAERTGGSVSTLTIQRTQQEDSAVYLCASSLGADTQYFGPGTRLTVL.

This clone has just a few counts. The V gene is TRBV4-1, the J gene TRBJ2-1; D remains unclear. Germline CDR1 and CDR2: MGHRA and YSYEKL. This CDR3 has 16 residues. V was cut by 1 base and J by 1 base, with 11 bases left in between. CDR3 region: CASSQASHSSYNEQFF. DNA of the CDR3: TGCGCCAGCAGCCAAGCCAGTCACAGTTCCTACAATGAGCAGTTCTTC.

The V and J genes are TRBV6-5 and TRBJ2-2; TRBD2 aligns across 12 bases. The CDR3 contains 15 residues. Germline loops: CDR1 MNHEY, CDR2 SVGAGI. The junction had 5 bases not matched to a gene; V was cut back by 6 bases and J by 6 bases. CDR3 in DNA: TGTGCCAGCAGGCCTCTAGCGGGAGGGCCCGGGGAGCTGTTTTTT. Amino acid sequence: CASRPLAGGPGELFF.

The rearrangement uses TRBV27 and TRBJ2-3; the match to TRBD1 covers 7 bases. The germline V gene has CDR1 MNHEY and CDR2 SMNVEV (reference sequence). The CDR3 consists of 16 residues. Trimming removed 5 bases from V and 2 bases from J; junction bases left unmatched: 10. CDR3 bases: TGTGCCAGCAGTCCTAAGGGACAGCCACCCACAGATACGCAGTATTTT. Translating gives CASSPKGQPPTDTQYF.

J is TRBJ2-5 and V is TRBV9; 10 nucleotides agree with TRBD2. Germline CDR1 is SGDLS and CDR2 is YYNGEE. With 4 bases clipped from V and 5 bases from J, the junction kept 5 bases outside the gene matches. This CDR3 spans 14 amino acids. CDR3 nucleotide sequence: TGTGCCAGCAGCTCTGGACTAGCGGTGGAGACCCAGTACTTC. This translates into CASSSGLAVETQYF.

V is TRBV5-1 and J is TRBJ1-1; maybe TRBD1 (5 bases). Germline CDR1 SGHRS, CDR2 YFSETQ. The CDR3 contains 15 residues. Trimming removed 2 bases from V and 2 bases from J, with 13 bases in between. The CDR3 DNA is TGCGCCAGCAGCTTTGGGACTCGCTACAACACTGAAGCTTTCTTT. As protein: CASSFGTRYNTEAFF.

This chain uses TRBV4-2 with TRBJ2-4, with 8 bases that match TRBD2. The CDR3 contains 15 residues. J lost 15 bases, V lost 5 bases, and 18 bases had no gene match. From germline, CDR1 is LGHNA and CDR2 YNFKEQ. Here the CDR3 DNA reads TGTGCCAGCAGCGATGGGGGGTATGGCGGGAGGCTGTTGTACTTC. The encoded protein is CASSDGGYGGRLLYF.

V usage is TRBV28 and J usage is TRBJ1-5, with 8 bases that match TRBD1. J gave up 5 bases and V 9 bases, and 12 bases lay outside the gene matches. The CDR3 sequence is 15 residues long. CDR1 MDHEN and CDR2 SYDVKM come from the germline V gene. The CDR3 reads CASTGTDRAHQPQHF. The CDR3 DNA sequence: TGTGCCAGTACAGGGACGGACAGGGCCCATCAGCCCCAGCATTTT.

V usage is TRBV18 and J usage is TRBJ2-2; D is perhaps TRBD1 (6 bases). Trimming cost V 2 bases and J 7 bases, with 17 bases left between them. This CDR3 spans 16 amino acids. Germline CDR1 and CDR2: KGHSH and LQKENI. The DNA for the CDR3 is TGTGCCAGCTCACCAAGGACAGTCCTGGACGGCGGGGAGCTGTTTTTT. Its translation: CASSPRTVLDGGELFF.

In DNA form, the CDR3 reads TGTGCCACCAGTGATTACGGGACAGGAGAAAATCAGCCCCAGCATTTT. It encodes CATSDYGTGENQPQHF. V gene TRBV24-1 combines with J gene TRBJ1-5, with 8 bases that match TRBD1. The CDR3 length is 16 residues. Per the germline V gene, CDR1 is KGHDR and CDR2 is SFDVKD. The V gene end was trimmed by 2 bases and the J gene end by 4 bases; junction bases not matched to a gene: 6.

This rearrangement joins TRBV2 to TRBJ1-1, with 8 positions matching TRBD1. This CDR3 has 15 residues. After removal of 6 bases from V and 3 bases from J, the junction contained 9 bases not matched to a gene. Germline assignment: CDR1 SNHLY and CDR2 FYNNEI. The CDR3 reads CASSKQGEAYTEAFF. The DNA of the CDR3 is TGTGCCAGCAGCAAACAGGGGGAGGCGTACACTGAAGCTTTCTTT.

The CDR3 protein is CASSTGQPSGANVLTF. The CDR3 DNA sequence: TGTGCCAGCAGCACGGGACAGCCCTCTGGGGCCAACGTCCTGACTTTC. This chain links TRBV5-8 with TRBJ2-6; 7 nucleotides align to TRBD1. The CDR3 runs 16 residues. Germline CDR1 reads SGHTS; CDR2 reads YDEGEE. J gave up 0 bases and V 4 bases, and 4 bases lay outside the gene matches.

This CDR3 is CASSYPPFRGSYNEQFF. In DNA, the CDR3 is TGCGCCAGCAGCTACCCCCCTTTTAGGGGGAGTTACAATGAGCAGTTCTTC. This chain links TRBV5-1 with TRBJ2-1; D possibly corresponds to TRBD1 (6 bases). Germline-derived CDR1 and CDR2 are SGHRS and YFSETQ. V was cut by 3 bases and J by 4 bases, with 20 bases left in between. The CDR3 contains 17 residues.

The chain has TRBV30 and TRBJ1-5; possibly TRBD1 for D (6 bases). The V gene's germline CDR1 is GTSNPN and CDR2 SVGIG (reference sequence). CDR3 length equals 12 residues. Trimming left V 4 bases short and J 3 bases short, with 7 bases between. The CDR3 nucleotides are TGTGCCTGGAACAGGGCCAATCAGCCCCAGCATTTT. It yields the protein CAWNRANQPQHF.